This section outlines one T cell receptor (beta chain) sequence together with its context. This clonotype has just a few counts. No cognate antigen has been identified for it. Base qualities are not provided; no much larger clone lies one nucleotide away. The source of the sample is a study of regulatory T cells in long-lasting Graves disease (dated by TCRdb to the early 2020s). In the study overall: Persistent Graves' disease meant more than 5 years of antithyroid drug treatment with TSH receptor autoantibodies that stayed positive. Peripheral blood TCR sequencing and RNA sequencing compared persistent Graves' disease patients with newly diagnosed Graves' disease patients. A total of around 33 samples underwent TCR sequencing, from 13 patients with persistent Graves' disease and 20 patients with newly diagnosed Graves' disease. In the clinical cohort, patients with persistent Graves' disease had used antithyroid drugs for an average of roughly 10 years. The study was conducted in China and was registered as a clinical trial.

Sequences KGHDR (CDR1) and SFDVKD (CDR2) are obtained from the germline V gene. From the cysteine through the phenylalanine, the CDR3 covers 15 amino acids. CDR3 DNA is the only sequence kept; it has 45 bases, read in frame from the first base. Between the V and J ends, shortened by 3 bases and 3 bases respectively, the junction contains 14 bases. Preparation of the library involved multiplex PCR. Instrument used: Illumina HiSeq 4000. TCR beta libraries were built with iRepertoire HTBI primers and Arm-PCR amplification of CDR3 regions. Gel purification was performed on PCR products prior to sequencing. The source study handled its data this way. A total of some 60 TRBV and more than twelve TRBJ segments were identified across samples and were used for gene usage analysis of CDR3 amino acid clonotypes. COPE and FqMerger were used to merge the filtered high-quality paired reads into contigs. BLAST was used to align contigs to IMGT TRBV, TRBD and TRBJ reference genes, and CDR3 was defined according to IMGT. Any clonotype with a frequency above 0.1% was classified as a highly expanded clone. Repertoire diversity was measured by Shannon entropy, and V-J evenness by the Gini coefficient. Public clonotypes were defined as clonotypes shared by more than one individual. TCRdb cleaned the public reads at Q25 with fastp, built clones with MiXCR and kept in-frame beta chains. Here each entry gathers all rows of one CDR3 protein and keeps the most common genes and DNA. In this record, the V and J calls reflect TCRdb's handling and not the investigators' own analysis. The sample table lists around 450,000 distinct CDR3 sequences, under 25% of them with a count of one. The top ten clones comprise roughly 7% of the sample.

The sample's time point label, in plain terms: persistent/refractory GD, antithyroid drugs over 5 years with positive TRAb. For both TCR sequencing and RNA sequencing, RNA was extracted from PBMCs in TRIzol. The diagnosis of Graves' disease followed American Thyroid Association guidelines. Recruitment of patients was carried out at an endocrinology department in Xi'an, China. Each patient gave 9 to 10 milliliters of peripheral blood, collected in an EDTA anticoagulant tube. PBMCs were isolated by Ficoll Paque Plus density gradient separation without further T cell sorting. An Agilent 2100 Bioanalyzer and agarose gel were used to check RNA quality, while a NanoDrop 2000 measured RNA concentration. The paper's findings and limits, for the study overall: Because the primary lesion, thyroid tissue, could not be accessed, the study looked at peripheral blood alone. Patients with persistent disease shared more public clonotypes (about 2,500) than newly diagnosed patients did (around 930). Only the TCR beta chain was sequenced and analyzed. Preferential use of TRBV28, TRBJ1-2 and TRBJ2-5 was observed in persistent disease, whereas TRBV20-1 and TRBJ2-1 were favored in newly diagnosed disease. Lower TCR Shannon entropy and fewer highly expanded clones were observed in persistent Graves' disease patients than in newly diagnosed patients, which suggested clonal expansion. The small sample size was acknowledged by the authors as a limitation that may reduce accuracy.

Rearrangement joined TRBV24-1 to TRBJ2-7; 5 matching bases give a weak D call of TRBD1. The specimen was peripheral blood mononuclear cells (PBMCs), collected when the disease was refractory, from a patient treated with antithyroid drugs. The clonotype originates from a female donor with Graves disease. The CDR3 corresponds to CATSDISTGVYEQYF. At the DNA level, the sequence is TGTGCCACCAGTGATATATCAACAGGAGTCTACGAGCAGTACTTC.